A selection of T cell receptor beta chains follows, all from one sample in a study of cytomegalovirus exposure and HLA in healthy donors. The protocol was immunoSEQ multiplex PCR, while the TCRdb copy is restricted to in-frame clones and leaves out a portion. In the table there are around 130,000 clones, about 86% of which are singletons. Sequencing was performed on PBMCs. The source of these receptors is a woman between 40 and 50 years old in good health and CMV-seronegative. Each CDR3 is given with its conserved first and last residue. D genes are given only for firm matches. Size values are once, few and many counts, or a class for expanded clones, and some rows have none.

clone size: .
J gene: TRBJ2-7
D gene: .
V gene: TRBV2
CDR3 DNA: TGTGCCAGCATACTCGCCGACGAGCAGTACTTC
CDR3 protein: CASILADEQYF

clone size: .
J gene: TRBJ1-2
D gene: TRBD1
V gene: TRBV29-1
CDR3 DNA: TGCAGCGTTGAAGCCAGGGACAGTAAGCTCTATGGCTACACCTTC
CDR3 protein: CSVEARDSKLYGYTF

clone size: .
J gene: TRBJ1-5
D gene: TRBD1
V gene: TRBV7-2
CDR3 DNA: TGTGCCAGCAGCCTCCTTACCGGGACAGCTAATCAGCCCCAGCATTTT
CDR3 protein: CASSLLTGTANQPQHF

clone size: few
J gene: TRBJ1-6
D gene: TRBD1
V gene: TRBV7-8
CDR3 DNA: TGTGCCAGCATCCGAACCGGGACAGGGCGCTCGTATAATTCACCCCTCCACTTT
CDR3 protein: CASIRTGTGRSYNSPLHF

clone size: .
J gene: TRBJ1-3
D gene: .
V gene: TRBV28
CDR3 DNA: TGTGCCAGCAGTTTATGGGGTTCGGGGGGAAACACCATATATTTT
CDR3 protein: CASSLWGSGGNTIYF

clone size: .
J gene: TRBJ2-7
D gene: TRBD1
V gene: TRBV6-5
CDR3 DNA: TGTGCCAGCAGTCCCTCTTTACAGGGGTTGGCGCAGTACTTC
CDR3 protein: CASSPSLQGLAQYF

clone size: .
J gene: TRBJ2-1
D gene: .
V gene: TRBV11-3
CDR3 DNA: TGTGCCAGCAGCCTCTACGCCAATGAGCAGTTCTTC
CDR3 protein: CASSLYANEQFF

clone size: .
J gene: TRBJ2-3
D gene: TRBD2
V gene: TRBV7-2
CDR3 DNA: TGCTCGACTAGCGGGAGACCAGATACGCAGTATTTT
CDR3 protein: CSTSGRPDTQYF

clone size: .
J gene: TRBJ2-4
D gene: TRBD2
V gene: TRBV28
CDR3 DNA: TGTGCCAGCAGTGTCGGGACGGGGGGAGACATTCAGTACTTC
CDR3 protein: CASSVGTGGDIQYF

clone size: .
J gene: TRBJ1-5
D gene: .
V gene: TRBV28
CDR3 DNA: TGTGCCAGCAGCCCCTCAGGCGCCGGCAATCAGCCCCAGCATTTT
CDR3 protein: CASSPSGAGNQPQHF